The T cell receptor (beta chain) under discussion was sequenced for a study of blood T cell repertoires in COVID-19. About the study: T cells, B-cell-depleted T cells, or PBMCs supplied cDNA or gDNA.

Trimming removed 3 bases from V and 6 bases from J; junction bases left unmatched: 6. Germline CDR1 and CDR2: SGHNT and YYREEE (reference sequence). The CDR3 consists of 15 residues. In the original processing: By means of reference gene primer amplification, nucleated cell counts were estimated. Sequencing was performed with immunoSEQ multiplex PCR; in TCRdb, only in-frame clones are kept and a portion is missing. V and J calls plus clone size are reproduced from that table; the DNA served to infer D and trimming. The sample has approximately 410,000 clones; about nine tenths are singletons. Sequencing was carried out using peripheral blood. This chain connects TRBV5-4 to TRBJ2-7; TRBD2 matches 13 bases. This clonotype was obtained from a woman aged 25 to 45 with active or convalescent COVID-19. CDR3 nucleotide sequence: TGTGCCAGCAGCTCACTAGCGGGAGGGAAGGGCGAGCAGTACTTC. Its translation is CASSSLAGGKGEQYF.